The TCR beta chain under discussion was sequenced for a study of blood T cell repertoires in COVID-19. About the study: T cells, B-cell-depleted T cells, or PBMCs supplied cDNA or gDNA.

This CDR3 has 15 residues. V gave up 2 bases and J gave up 2 bases, with 12 bases separating them. Per germline, CDR1 LNHDA and CDR2 SQIVND (reference sequence). Method: immunoSEQ multiplex PCR; TCRdb's copy keeps in-frame clones and lacks some. The data contain some 90,000 clones, roughly nine tenths of them seen just once; the ten biggest clones take up about 9.1%. The sample was peripheral blood. The chain employs TRBV19 and TRBJ2-5; D is perhaps TRBD1 (5 bases). This sequence originates from a man between 45 and 60 years old with acute or convalescent COVID-19. Written as DNA, the CDR3 is TGTGCCAGTAGTATATCAGTGGCAGGGCAAGAGACCCAGTACTTC. It encodes CASSISVAGQETQYF.